These T cell receptor beta chains were read from a single sample in a study of blood T cell repertoires in COVID-19. The table came from immunoSEQ multiplex PCR; TCRdb's copy has only in-frame clones and leaves some out. The repertoire includes some 110,000 clones, 71% of them detected once, and approximately 0.88% sits in the top ten. The sample was peripheral blood. The receptors originated from a human donor with acute or convalescent COVID-19. The donor label of this sample is uncertain. The CDR3 runs from the conserved cysteine through the conserved F or W. The order of the fields is V gene, J gene, D gene, clone size, CDR3 protein, CDR3 DNA. The D gene is left open where the match is weak. Where a row states a size, it is once, few, many or the class of an expanded clone; other rows omit it.

TRBV4-1	TRBJ1-6	TRBD1	.	CASSQDGNRGLPSPLHF	TGCGCCAGCAGCCAAGACGGGAACAGGGGATTGCCTTCACCCCTCCACTTT
TRBV19	TRBJ1-5	.	.	CASSIRARRNQPQHF	TGTGCCAGTAGTATCCGCGCGCGGCGCAATCAGCCCCAGCATTTT
TRBV4-1	TRBJ2-3	TRBD1	.	CASSQLGGRRQYF	TGCGCCAGCAGCCAATTAGGGGGCCGCAGGCAGTATTTT
TRBV3-1/TRBV3-2	TRBJ2-3	TRBD2	.	CASSQGGGAADTQYF	TGTGCCAGCAGCCAGGGCGGGGGGGCGGCAGATACGCAGTATTTT
TRBV11-2	TRBJ2-5	TRBD2	.	CASSLGPLAGEETQYF	TGTGCCAGCAGCCTAGGGCCACTGGCGGGGGAAGAGACCCAGTACTTC
TRBV28	TRBJ2-6	.	.	CASYRSSGANVLTF	TGTGCCAGCTACAGAAGCTCTGGGGCCAACGTCCTGACTTTC
TRBV27	TRBJ1-6	.	.	CASRPRERTLNSPLHF	TGTGCCAGCAGGCCGAGGGAAAGGACGCTAAATTCACCCCTCCACTTT
TRBV30	TRBJ2-5	TRBD2	.	CAWSGLAGDQMGPQYF	TGTGCCTGGAGTGGACTAGCGGGGGACCAAATGGGGCCCCAGTACTTC
TRBV29-1	TRBJ2-4	TRBD1	few	CSLRDRGNIQYF	TGCAGCCTCCGGGACAGGGGGAACATTCAGTACTTC
TRBV7-8	TRBJ1-5	.	few	CASSLVEPGLGQPQHF	TGTGCCAGCAGCTTAGTAGAACCGGGGTTAGGGCAGCCCCAGCATTTT
TRBV29-1	TRBJ2-7	.	.	CSARNGPSYEQYF	TGCAGCGCCCGGAATGGGCCCTCCTACGAGCAGTACTTC
TRBV30	TRBJ1-3	TRBD1	.	CAWSPQDRWGNTIYF	TGTGCCTGGAGTCCCCAGGACAGGTGGGGAAACACCATATATTTT
TRBV29-1	TRBJ2-3	.	.	CSVRPGLTDTQYF	TGCAGCGTCCGGCCAGGGCTCACAGATACGCAGTATTTT
TRBV6-5	TRBJ1-2	TRBD1	.	CASSLYEGARYGYTF	TGTGCCAGCAGCCTATACGAGGGGGCGCGGTATGGCTACACCTTC
TRBV25-1	TRBJ2-4	.	.	CASSGGKNIQYF	TGTGCCAGCAGTGGAGGCAAAAACATTCAGTACTTC
TRBV4-1	TRBJ1-6	.	.	CASSQDSSPLHF	TGCGCCAGCAGCCAAGACAGTTCACCCCTCCACTTT
TRBV3-1/TRBV3-2	TRBJ1-5	.	.	CASSQDHGANQPQHF	TGTGCCAGCAGCCAAGATCATGGGGCCAATCAGCCCCAGCATTTT
TRBV24-1	TRBJ2-5	TRBD1	few	CATSDFEQGKETQYF	TGTGCCACCAGTGATTTTGAACAGGGGAAAGAGACCCAGTACTTC
TRBV7-2	TRBJ1-6	.	.	CASTDVGGLNSPLHF	TGTGCCAGCACCGACGTGGGGGGGCTCAATTCACCCCTCCACTTT
TRBV3-1/TRBV3-2	TRBJ2-3	TRBD2	.	CASSPIVAGGRDTQYF	TGTGCCAGCAGCCCTATCGTTGCGGGGGGCAGGGATACGCAGTATTTT
TRBV2	TRBJ1-3	.	.	CASSRPGSDSGNTIYF	TGTGCCAGCAGCCGCCCCGGTTCCGACTCTGGAAACACCATATATTTT
TRBV18	TRBJ2-5	TRBD2	many	CASSPPGLAGSETQYF	TGTGCCAGCTCACCACCCGGACTAGCGGGGAGCGAGACCCAGTACTTC
TRBV30	TRBJ1-3	.	.	CAWSVTTAGNTIYF	TGTGCCTGGAGTGTAACGACAGCAGGAAACACCATATATTTT
TRBV12-3/TRBV12-4	TRBJ1-4	.	.	CASSLQGKLFF	TGTGCCAGCAGTCTACAGGGCAAACTGTTTTTT
TRBV3-1/TRBV3-2	TRBJ1-2	.	.	CASSLGQKNYGYTF	TGTGCCAGCAGCCTTGGACAAAAAAACTATGGCTACACCTTC
TRBV24-1	TRBJ2-1	TRBD2	.	CATSDLGRGDEQFF	TGTGCCACCAGTGATCTAGGGAGGGGCGATGAGCAGTTCTTC
TRBV6-5	TRBJ1-5	.	.	CASSSRSRGLNQPQHF	TGTGCCAGCAGTTCACGCAGCAGGGGTTTGAATCAGCCCCAGCATTTT
TRBV5-1	TRBJ2-3	.	.	CASSGGGGVDTQYF	TGCGCCAGCAGTGGCGGGGGCGGAGTAGATACGCAGTATTTT
TRBV2	TRBJ1-6	.	.	CASSERGSDSPLHF	TGTGCCAGCAGTGAGCGGGGTTCGGATTCACCCCTCCACTTT
TRBV24-1	TRBJ2-5	.	many	CATGGSGELYQETQYF	TGTGCCACAGGGGGAAGCGGAGAATTGTACCAAGAGACCCAGTACTTC
TRBV7-2	TRBJ2-3	.	.	CASSPSGDTQYF	TGTGCCAGCAGCCCAAGCGGGGATACGCAGTATTTT
TRBV2	TRBJ2-7	.	.	CASTAGDLREQYF	TGTGCCAGCACGGCAGGGGACCTGAGGGAGCAGTACTTC
TRBV2	TRBJ1-3	.	.	CASRPYRSGNTIYF	TGTGCCAGCAGACCCTACAGGTCTGGAAACACCATATATTTT
TRBV6-6	TRBJ2-3	TRBD2	.	CASIDSGGPTDTQYF	TGTGCCAGCATTGACAGCGGGGGCCCCACAGATACGCAGTATTTT
TRBV14	TRBJ2-1	TRBD2	.	CASSQAYRGGGTYNEQFF	TGTGCCAGCAGCCAAGCGTACCGGGGGGGCGGCACCTACAATGAGCAGTTCTTC
TRBV5-1	TRBJ1-6	TRBD1	.	CASSLEGAANSPLHF	TGCGCCAGCAGCTTGGAGGGGGCGGCGAATTCACCCCTCCACTTT
TRBV5-5	TRBJ1-2	.	.	CASSLDVGSYGYTF	TGTGCCAGCAGCTTGGATGTGGGGAGCTATGGCTACACCTTC
TRBV5-6	TRBJ1-3	TRBD1	.	CASSLATGVGNTIYF	TGTGCCAGCAGCTTGGCCACAGGGGTCGGAAACACCATATATTTT
TRBV9	TRBJ1-1	.	.	CASSAREGRTEAFF	TGTGCCAGCAGCGCTCGTGAGGGCCGGACTGAAGCTTTCTTT
TRBV28	TRBJ1-2	.	.	CASSLGGLDYGYTF	TGTGCCAGCAGTTTGGGGGGATTAGACTATGGCTACACCTTC
TRBV4-1	TRBJ1-2	.	.	CASSQNGILDYGYTF	TGCGCCAGCAGCCAGAACGGGATTCTGGACTATGGCTACACCTTC
TRBV18	TRBJ2-3	.	.	CASSRPGTDTQYF	TGTGCCAGCTCACGACCCGGGACAGATACGCAGTATTTT
TRBV6-5	TRBJ1-1	.	.	CASTVGDLMNTEAFF	TGTGCCAGCACGGTGGGCGATCTGATGAACACTGAAGCTTTCTTT
TRBV2	TRBJ1-2	TRBD1	.	CASDRGDYGYTF	TGTGCCAGCGACAGGGGGGACTATGGCTACACCTTC
TRBV3-1/TRBV3-2	TRBJ2-7	TRBD1	.	CASSQAVTGVGEQYF	TGTGCCAGCAGCCAAGCGGTGACAGGGGTGGGGGAGCAGTACTTC
TRBV4-1	TRBJ2-7	.	.	CASSPGQFSYEQYF	TGCGCCAGCAGCCCCGGACAGTTTTCCTACGAGCAGTACTTC
TRBV15	TRBJ2-5	.	once	CATSRDLGGQETQYF	TGTGCCACCAGCAGAGATCTGGGGGGCCAAGAGACCCAGTACTTC
TRBV4-1	TRBJ2-3	.	.	CASSHLYGGTDTQYF	TGCGCCAGCAGCCATTTGTACGGGGGCACAGATACGCAGTATTTT
TRBV2	TRBJ1-1	TRBD1	few	CASSWTGGGTEAFF	TGTGCCAGCAGTTGGACAGGCGGCGGCACTGAAGCTTTCTTT
TRBV15	TRBJ1-1	.	.	CATSRVAGQGTEAFF	TGTGCCACCAGCAGAGTTGCAGGGCAGGGCACTGAAGCTTTCTTT
TRBV28	TRBJ1-5	.	.	CASMPWGEVNQPQHF	TGTGCCAGCATGCCATGGGGGGAGGTCAATCAGCCCCAGCATTTT
TRBV27	TRBJ1-1	.	.	CASRTNALTGNTEAFF	TGTGCCAGCAGGACGAATGCCCTCACGGGGAACACTGAAGCTTTCTTT
TRBV13	TRBJ1-3	.	.	CASSRGTGNTIYF	TGTGCCAGCAGCAGGGGGACGGGAAACACCATATATTTT
TRBV18	TRBJ2-7	TRBD1	.	CASSPTGVGEQYF	TGTGCCAGCTCTCCGACAGGGGTGGGCGAGCAGTACTTC
TRBV4-1	TRBJ2-3	.	.	CASSQKGGTDTQYF	TGCGCCAGCAGCCAAAAGGGGGGCACAGATACGCAGTATTTT
TRBV6-6	TRBJ2-6	.	few	CASSATSSGANVLTF	TGTGCCAGCAGTGCAACTAGCTCTGGGGCCAACGTCCTGACTTTC
TRBV6-4	TRBJ1-6	.	.	CASSFGQNSPLHF	TGTGCCAGCAGCTTCGGACAGAATTCACCCCTCCACTTT
TRBV19	TRBJ2-5	TRBD1	.	CASSPRTGSQETQYF	TGTGCCAGTAGCCCAAGGACAGGGAGTCAAGAGACCCAGTACTTC